The 5 T cell receptor beta chains presented below share a single source sample, sequenced in a study of beta chain features in type 1 diabetes (dated by TCRdb to between 2017 and 2018). Summary of the overall study and its limitations: Type 1 diabetes patients showed a moderate but significant shortening of TCRB CDR3 length in all four CD4+ subsets.

Their antigen targets remain unknown. The library was obtained by the immunoSEQ multiplex PCR assay. All of the isolated RNA was reverse transcribed with the High Capacity cDNA Reverse Transcription Kit, so expressed TCRB transcripts were sequenced. TCRdb took this table from immuneACCESS and kept in-frame rearrangements with V and J called. Such tables lack part of the clones; where checked against another copy, unresolved V genes explain under half of the gap, and the rest is unexplained. For this sample the table gives under 300,000 clones, of which about 11% were detected only once. The ten top clones hold approximately 0.015% of the sample. What was sequenced was naive CD4+ T cells from blood. Explained via the paper, the cell subset or site label denotes: true naive CD4+ T cells. All receptors derive from a man aged 30 to 39 with type 1 diabetes.

The gene calls are TRBV6-5 and TRBJ2-3; the D is unclear. Trimming cost V 6 bases and J 0 bases, with 7 bases left between them. Per the germline V gene, CDR1 is MNHEY and CDR2 is SVGAGI. This CDR3 has 13 amino acids. CDR3 loop: CASRELSTDTQYF. As DNA, the CDR3 is TGTGCCAGCAGGGAGCTAAGCACAGATACGCAGTATTTT.

In its sample, this clone was seen a few times. DNA of the CDR3: TGTGCCAGCCGTCCTACGGGTAACACTGAAGCTTTCTTT. It translates to CASRPTGNTEAFF. This chain connects TRBV27 to TRBJ1-1; D gene ambiguous. The CDR3 runs 13 residues. The V and J ends lost 8 bases and 2 bases respectively, with 12 bases between them. Germline-derived CDR1 and CDR2 are MNHEY and SMNVEV (reference sequence).

The table lists this clone with a few counts. The genes are TRBV29-1 and TRBJ2-2; unclear D gene. The germline V gene has CDR1 SQVTM and CDR2 ANQGSEA. V lost 2 bases, J lost 6 bases, and 10 bases lay in between. CDR3 length: 13 residues. CDR3 residues: CSVETIVSGELFF. CDR3 DNA sequence: TGCAGCGTTGAAACTATAGTTTCCGGGGAGCTGTTTTTT.

The chain recombines TRBV5-1 with TRBJ2-2; possibly TRBD2 for D (6 bases). Trimming took off 4 bases at V and 4 bases at J, with 17 bases between the two ends. CDR1 is SGHRS and CDR2 is YFSETQ in the germline V gene. The CDR3 sequence is 16 residues long. The CDR3 is CASSITAGFGTGELFF. In DNA form, the CDR3 reads TGCGCCAGCAGCATAACGGCGGGGTTCGGCACCGGGGAGCTGTTTTTT.

The V gene is TRBV9, the J gene TRBJ2-7; 10 positions match TRBD1. J lost 2 bases, V lost 3 bases, and 5 bases had no gene match. The length of the CDR3 is 15 residues. Per germline, CDR1 SGDLS and CDR2 YYNGEE. CDR3 DNA: TGTGCCAGCAGCGGCAGGGACAGGGGTACCTACGAGCAGTACTTC. It encodes CASSGRDRGTYEQYF.